Listed here are 18 T cell receptor beta chains from one sample, sequenced in a study of spatial heterogeneity in lung cancer. Documented time point: sample taken at primary tumor resection. Sequencing was performed on whole RNA extracted from tumor and nontumor lung tissue, or from frozen PBMC, and the material was left unsorted. TCRdb reprocessed the 5' RACE reads via MiXCR and lists one record per CDR3 protein. Seen here are 49,000 or so distinct CDR3 sequences, 12% observed once, and the top ten hold about 43%. Sequences were derived from PBMCs, sampled at surgery. Every receptor here comes from a female donor with early-stage non-small cell lung cancer.

The table lists this clonotype with a few counts. In DNA, the CDR3 is TGTGCCAGCAGTGGGGGGGGCAACACTGAAGCTTTCTTT. Translating gives CASSGGGNTEAFF. The rearrangement uses TRBV25-1 and TRBJ1-1; a possible D gene is TRBD1 (6 bases). With 4 bases removed from V and 2 bases from J, the gap between germline ends came to 8 bases. The CDR3 contains 13 residues. CDR1 is MGHDK and CDR2 is SYGVNS in the germline V gene.

This clonotype was recorded many times. This chain joins TRBV7-2 and TRBJ2-5; TRBD2 matches at 13 bases. Looked up from germline, CDR1 is SGHTA and CDR2 is FQGNSA. Trimming removed 7 bases from V and 4 bases from J; junction bases left unmatched: 12. This CDR3 comprises 17 residues. The CDR3 loop reads CASTSYPGLAGIETQYF. Here the CDR3 DNA reads TGTGCCAGCACCTCTTACCCGGGACTAGCGGGGATAGAGACCCAGTACTTC.

V gene TRBV19 combines with J gene TRBJ2-1; D uncertain. The CDR3 loop spans 13 amino acids. The ends were cut back, 1 base at V and 6 bases at J, with 7 bases in the middle. Germline CDR1 LNHDA, CDR2 SQIVND (reference sequence). CDR3 residues: CASSIAASNEQFF. The DNA of the CDR3 is TGTGCCAGTAGTATAGCCGCCAGCAATGAGCAGTTCTTC. Supplemented by reference TRBV19 and TRBJ2-1, the full variable domain reads DGGITQSPKYLFRKEGQNVTLSCEQNLNHDAMYWYRQDPGQGLRLIYYSQIVNDFQKGDIAEGYSVSREKKESFPLTVTSAQKNPTAFYLCASSIAASNEQFFGPGTRLTVL.

The sample holds a few counts of this clonotype. The chain has TRBV5-1 and TRBJ2-7; the D gene is possibly TRBD1 (6 bases). The CDR3 totals 15 residues. V was pared by 4 bases and J by 3 bases, with 17 bases between. CDR1 and CDR2 (germline): SGHRS, YFSETQ. The CDR3 DNA reads as TGCGCCAGCAGCGCGACCGGGGACAATATCTACGAGCAGTACTTC. Translation: CASSATGDNIYEQYF.

The table lists this clonotype with a few counts. The rearrangement links TRBV5-1 to TRBJ1-6; TRBD1 matches at 9 bases. The CDR3 length is 20 residues. Losses at the gene ends were 4 bases for V and 0 bases for J; bases not matched to a gene: 14. CDR1 is SGHRS, CDR2 YFSETQ, per germline. CDR3 residues: CASSAGGQGLSGSYNSPLHF. The CDR3 bases are TGCGCCAGCAGCGCGGGGGGACAGGGATTATCGGGCTCCTATAATTCACCCCTCCACTTT.

The CDR3 here is CSAAGLAEETQYF. For the CDR3, the DNA is TGCAGTGCCGCAGGACTAGCGGAAGAGACCCAGTACTTC. V gene TRBV20-1 combines with J gene TRBJ2-5; 10 bases map to TRBD2. The CDR3 totals 13 residues. V was pared by 6 bases and J by 3 bases, with 4 bases of the junction left unmatched. The germline V gene encodes CDR1 DFQATT and CDR2 SNEGSKA (reference sequence).

In its sample, this clonotype was seen a few times. The V gene is TRBV19, the J gene TRBJ1-6; the D is unclear. The germline V gene has CDR1 LNHDA and CDR2 SQIVND (reference sequence). CDR3 length: 14 residues. V lost 3 bases and J 4 bases, leaving 7 bases between the germline ends. The CDR3 DNA reads as TGTGCCAGTAGTATTCAGGATTATAATTCACCCCTCCACTTT. Amino acids: CASSIQDYNSPLHF.

This clonotype was detected only a few times. The rearrangement uses TRBV6-1 and TRBJ2-3; perhaps TRBD2 as D (5 bases). This CDR3 comprises 14 residues. CDR1 and CDR2 from the germline V gene are MNHNS and SASEGT. V was cut by 4 bases and J by 0 bases, with 8 bases left in between. CDR3 DNA: TGTGCCAGCAGTGCCGGACTGAGCACAGATACGCAGTATTTT. Translated, it gives CASSAGLSTDTQYF.

This clonotype was seen a handful of times. V and J are TRBV25-1 and TRBJ1-1; D is unclear. Germline values: CDR1 MGHDK, CDR2 SYGVNS. Trimming shortened V by 2 bases and J by 5 bases, and 6 bases separated the two germline ends. This CDR3 has 12 residues. DNA for the CDR3: TGTGCCAGCAGTGAAGGAGTAACTGAAGCTTTCTTT. The encoded protein is CASSEGVTEAFF.

This clonotype was recorded once. The chain links TRBV2 to TRBJ2-5; D is perhaps TRBD2 (6 bases). V lost 5 bases and J lost 5, with 9 bases in between. Germline V gene lookup returns CDR1 SNHLY and CDR2 FYNNEI. The CDR3 is made up of 12 amino acids. The CDR3 DNA reads TGTGCCAGCAGTCGGGACTCCGAGACCCAGTACTTC. Translated, it gives CASSRDSETQYF. The variable domain in full, completed from reference TRBV2 and TRBJ2-5, reads EPEVTQTPSHQVTQMGQEVILRCVPISNHLYFYWYRQILGQKVEFLVSFYNNEISEKSEIFDDQFSVERPDGSNFTLKIRSTKLEDSAMYFCASSRDSETQYFGPGTRLLVL.

This clonotype has just a few counts. The chain recombines TRBV20-1 with TRBJ2-1; either TRBD1 or TRBD2 may fit D (5 bases each). Trimming removed 5 bases from V and 7 bases from J, with 12 bases in between. Germline V gene sequence: CDR1 DFQATT, CDR2 SNEGSKA (reference sequence). This CDR3 spans 12 amino acids. CDR3 residues: CSADGTQNEQFF. CDR3 DNA sequence: TGCAGTGCTGATGGGACCCAAAATGAGCAGTTCTTC.

Many counts were recorded for this clonotype. The rearrangement uses TRBV7-3 and TRBJ2-3; D not resolved. The germline V and J ends were trimmed by 1 base and 0 bases, with 20 bases remaining between them. In germline, CDR1 is SGHTA, CDR2 FQGTGA. This CDR3 contains 19 residues. The CDR3 spells CASSLRAQDLFTSTDTQYF. As DNA, the CDR3 is TGTGCCAGCAGCTTAAGGGCCCAGGACCTTTTTACTAGCACAGATACGCAGTATTTT.

A few counts support this clonotype. The chain employs TRBV6-4 and TRBJ2-1, with D perhaps TRBD2 (7 bases). Germline CDR1 MRHNA, CDR2 SNTAGT. The V and J ends lost 2 bases and 6 bases respectively, with 14 bases between them. The CDR3 loop spans 15 amino acids. The DNA for the CDR3 is TGTGCCAGCAGTGACAAAGGGGGGGCAGGCAATGAGCAGTTCTTC. This encodes CASSDKGGAGNEQFF.

The J gene is TRBJ2-3, the V gene TRBV7-2; D possibly corresponds to TRBD2 (6 bases). With 5 bases removed from V and 4 bases from J, the gap between germline ends came to 13 bases. The germline V gene has CDR1 SGHTA and CDR2 FQGNSA. The CDR3 runs to 14 residues. In DNA form, the CDR3 reads TGTGCCAGCAGCCCCCTGACTAGTTCAGATACGCAGTATTTT. This gives the protein CASSPLTSSDTQYF.

Points on this clonotype: Sequence at one end of the junction differs from germline and may be a read error. V and J are TRBV28 and TRBJ1-4; D is perhaps TRBD1 (5 bases). The CDR3 spans 14 residues. Germline CDR1 is MDHEN and CDR2 is SYDVKM. The CDR3 loop is CASRPDRLLPHLLF. For the CDR3, the DNA is TGTGCCAGCAGGCCAGACAGACTCCTTCCACACTTACTCTTT.

This clonotype was observed a few times. The J gene is TRBJ1-1, the V gene TRBV7-9; D uncertain. Trimming removed 5 bases from V and 0 bases from J, with 13 bases in between. The CDR3 is 15 residues long. Germline CDR1 SEHNR, CDR2 FQNEAQ (reference sequence). CDR3 DNA sequence: TGTGCCAGCAGCGGAACGAAGGGCCTGAACACTGAAGCTTTCTTT. It codes for CASSGTKGLNTEAFF. The variable domain in full, completed from reference TRBV7-9 and TRBJ1-1, reads DTGVSQNPRHKITKRGQNVTFRCDPISEHNRLYWYRQTLGQGPEFLTYFQNEAQLEKSRLLSDRFSAERPKGSFSTLEIQRTEQGDSAMYLCASSGTKGLNTEAFFGQGTRLTVV.

V is TRBV12-3 or TRBV12-4 and J is TRBJ2-1; TRBD2 matches at 14 bases. The CDR3 consists of 14 residues. V trimming: 6 bases; J trimming: 5 bases; junction bases outside the gene matches: 0. The CDR3 region is CASRGLAGDNEQFF. The CDR3 coding sequence is TGTGCCAGCAGGGGACTAGCGGGAGACAATGAGCAGTTCTTC.

This clonotype was detected only a few times. The rearrangement joins TRBV7-2 to TRBJ2-1; D gene ambiguous. Trimming left V 5 bases short and J 6 bases short, with 14 bases between. Germline V gene data show CDR1 as SGHTA and CDR2 as FQGNSA. CDR3 length: 14 amino acids. CDR3 coding DNA: TGTGCCAGCAGCCCAAGGAGAGAGGCCAATGAGCAGTTCTTC. It translates to CASSPRREANEQFF.